The 8 T cell receptor beta chains listed next were all sequenced from one sample in a study of CD8 T cells in ankylosing spondylitis. TCRdb re-called the 5' RACE reads with MiXCR, one entry per CDR3 protein. The sample lists about 240,000 distinct CDR3 sequences; around 9.1% were seen once. The material sequenced was blood, either unsorted or a sorted T cell fraction (not recorded which). The receptors originated from a male donor with ankylosing spondylitis or in good health (not recorded which).

This clonotype was counted between two and nine times. The rearrangement joins TRBV19 to TRBJ2-7; TRBD2 aligns across 7 bases. From germline, CDR1 is LNHDA and CDR2 SQIVND (reference sequence). J gave up 5 bases and V 10 bases, and 8 bases lay outside the gene matches. The CDR3 spans 12 residues. The DNA for the CDR3 is TGTGCCACGGGACTACCCACAGACGAGCAGTACTTC. It is translated as CATGLPTDEQYF.

This clonotype was counted many times. The chain employs TRBV5-1 and TRBJ1-6, with D possibly TRBD1 on 6 matching bases. Per the germline V gene, CDR1 is SGHRS and CDR2 is YFSETQ. CDR3 length equals 17 residues. V lost 4 bases and J lost 0, with 14 bases in between. The CDR3 region is CASSGGQLSSYNSPLHF. In DNA, the CDR3 is TGCGCCAGCAGCGGCGGACAGCTCAGCTCCTATAATTCACCCCTCCACTTT.

This clonotype turned up a few times. The gene calls are TRBV6-4 and TRBJ2-1, with D unclear. The CDR3 runs to 16 residues. Trimming left V 4 bases short and J 10 bases short, with 23 bases between. Germline lookup yields CDR1 MRHNA and CDR2 SNTAGT. The CDR3 bases are TGTGCCAGCAGTGCGACAAGGTTGGGTTCGTCAAAAGAGCAGTTCTTC. This translates into CASSATRLGSSKEQFF.

Many counts were recorded for this clonotype. The chain is built from TRBV7-2 and TRBJ1-3; D call uncertain. Germline assignment: CDR1 SGHTA and CDR2 FQGNSA. The CDR3 has 13 amino acids. Between the trimmed V and J ends, which lost 3 bases and 5 bases, there was a span of 8 bases. DNA for the CDR3: TGTGCCAGCAGCTTGAGGCTGCGAAACACCATATATTTT. Residues: CASSLRLRNTIYF. The full variable domain, its missing parts supplied by reference TRBV7-2 and TRBJ1-3, is GAGVSQSPSNKVTEKGKDVELRCDPISGHTALYWYRQSLGQGLEFLIYFQGNSAPDKSGLPSDRFSAERTGGSVSTLTIQRTQQEDSAVYLCASSLRLRNTIYFGEGSWLTVV.

The chain recombines TRBV20-1 with TRBJ2-2; 8 bases line up with TRBD2. The CDR3 runs to 12 residues. Germline CDR1 DFQATT, CDR2 SNEGSKA (reference sequence). In DNA, the CDR3 is TGCGCGCGGGGGGCGCTGGGCGGGGAGCTGTTTTTT. It encodes CARGALGGELFF.

This clonotype was detected ten times or more. This chain connects TRBV7-9 to TRBJ1-1; the D gene is possibly TRBD1 (6 bases). The V and J ends lost 5 bases and 6 bases respectively, with 16 bases between them. Germline V gene data show CDR1 as SEHNR and CDR2 as FQNEAQ (reference sequence). The CDR3 is 14 amino acids. The CDR3 DNA sequence: TGTGCCAGCAGCGGCAAACAGGGTATAGCTGAAGCTTTCTTT. Translation: CASSGKQGIAEAFF.

This clonotype was observed many times. The chain links TRBV6-2 or TRBV6-3 to TRBJ1-1; the D is unclear. Trimming pared 5 bases from V and 0 bases from J, leaving 7 bases between. This CDR3 spans 13 amino acids. The germline CDR1 and CDR2 sequences are MNHEY and SVGEGT. The CDR3 bases are TGTGCCAGCAGTGTCGGTATGAACACTGAAGCTTTCTTT. Amino acid sequence: CASSVGMNTEAFF.

The chain is built from TRBV10-3 and TRBJ2-7; no definite D call. In germline, CDR1 is ENHRY, CDR2 SYGVKD. This CDR3 spans 12 amino acids. Trimming took off 2 bases at V and 6 bases at J, with 8 bases between the two ends. Here the CDR3 DNA reads TGTGCCATCAGTGAGGACATGTCCGAGCAGTACTTC. This encodes CAISEDMSEQYF.